Sequencing of this TCR beta chain was carried out in a study of blood T cell repertoires in COVID-19. Study summary: PBMCs, B-cell-depleted T cells, or T cells were the source of the cDNA or gDNA that made up the material.

Generated by immunoSEQ multiplex PCR, the TCRdb table keeps only in-frame clones and is missing some. The sample gives some 44,000 clones, 87% of which show up once; roughly 15% is in the top ten. V was pared by 5 bases and J by 2 bases, with 14 bases between. Germline V lookup: CDR1 SGHRS, CDR2 YFSETQ. There are 15 residues in the CDR3. The genes are TRBV5-1 and TRBJ1-3; no definite D call. The receptor's source is a man aged 55 to 70 with active COVID-19. The sequencing sample was made of peripheral blood. CDR3 DNA: TGCGCCAGCAGTTTCAGCGGGGTTCCTGGAAACACCATATATTTT. Translated: CASSFSGVPGNTIYF.